The T cell receptor (beta chain) under discussion was sequenced for a study of neoadjuvant anti-PD-1 for oral cavity cancer. Overall study results and limits: Expansion of preexisting intratumoral clones was suggested to aid response.

Concerning this clone itself: Its target is not known.

Two replicates per tumor sample, mostly from around 4.9 ug of genomic DNA. Profiled with immunoSEQ multiplex PCR; TCRdb holds only in-frame clones, not every one. The top ten hold 9.5% to 15% of the sample, which has around 12,000 clones, less than 70% seen once. Trimming stripped 5 bases from V and 4 bases from J, with 17 bases between. Germline-derived CDR1 and CDR2 are LNHNV and YYDKDF (reference sequence). The CDR3 is 15 amino acids. This TCR was sampled from a person between 40 and 85 years old with oral cavity squamous cell carcinoma. The specimen was tumor tissue, collected before nivolumab (anti-PD-1) treatment. The rearrangement uses TRBV15 and TRBJ2-5, with D possibly being TRBD1 or TRBD2 (5 bases each). The CDR3 spells CATSRGPGPPETQYF. The CDR3 DNA sequence: TGTGCCACCAGCCGCGGTCCGGGACCCCCAGAGACCCAGTACTTC. The complete variable domain, with remaining parts taken from reference TRBV15 and TRBJ2-5, reads DAMVIQNPRYQVTQFGKPVTLSCSQTLNHNVMYWYQQKSSQAPKLLFHYYDKDFNNEADTPDNFQSRRPNTSFCFLDIRSPGLGDTAMYLCATSRGPGPPETQYFGPGTRLLVL.